This is a list of T cell receptor beta chains from one sample in a study of OX40 agonist ivuxolimab in advanced cancers. Clones were read by immunoSEQ multiplex PCR, and TCRdb kept only the in-frame ones, dropping some. The sample lists fewer than 80,000 clones, approximately 81% occurring once. The sample in question was CD4+ or CD8+ T cells sorted from blood, obtained in a trial of the OX40 agonist ivuxolimab. These receptors came from an adult with an advanced solid tumor such as melanoma, head and neck, liver or kidney cancer. CDR3s include the opening cysteine and the closing phenylalanine or tryptophan. D genes are given only for firm matches. Only part of the rows carry a size: once, few, many, or a class if the clone is expanded.

>TRBJ1-2|TRBD1|few|TRBV27
CASSSGQGLTTNYGYTF
TGTGCCAGCAGTTCGGGACAGGGTCTGACTACTAACTATGGCTACACCTTC
>TRBJ2-7|-|-|TRBV30
CAWSVAPLYEQYF
TGTGCCTGGTCAGTGGCACCCCTATACGAGCAGTACTTC
>TRBJ2-5|-|-|TRBV19
CASGVDSQETQYF
TGTGCCAGTGGAGTGGACAGCCAAGAGACCCAGTACTTC
>TRBJ2-6|-|-|TRBV9
CASSPRALGANVLTF
TGTGCCAGCAGCCCGAGGGCTCTAGGGGCCAACGTCCTGACTTTC
>TRBJ2-3|-|-|TRBV11-1
CASSLTGRTDTQYF
TGTGCCAGCAGCTTAACAGGCCGCACAGATACGCAGTATTTT
>TRBJ2-5|TRBD1|-|TRBV2
CASSILGQGVETQYF
TGTGCCAGCAGCATCCTGGGACAGGGGGTGGAGACCCAGTACTTC
>TRBJ1-2|-|-|TRBV21-1
CASSKKSGYTF
TGTGCCAGCAGCAAAAAGAGTGGCTACACCTTC
>TRBJ1-6|-|once|TRBV28
CASSLSDQGISPLHF
TGTGCCAGCAGTTTGAGTGACCAGGGAATTTCACCCCTCCACTTT
>TRBJ1-1|-|-|TRBV6-1
CASGTAEAFF
TGTGCCAGCGGGACCGCGGAAGCTTTCTTT
>TRBJ2-7|-|few|TRBV11-2
CASSLNRDTTIF
TGTGCCAGCAGCCTTAACCGGGACACTACGATATTC
>TRBJ1-3|-|-|TRBV6-5
CASSLTVPTGNTIYF
TGTGCCAGCAGTCTGACCGTCCCGACGGGAAACACCATATATTTT
>TRBJ1-2|-|-|TRBV6-5
CASSRRMGHGYTF
TGTGCCAGCAGTCGTCGAATGGGGCATGGCTACACCTTC
>TRBJ2-5|-|-|TRBV18
CASSPTGETQYF
TGTGCCAGCTCACCAACGGGAGAGACCCAGTACTTC
>TRBJ2-2|TRBD2|-|TRBV11-2
CASSSLGLAGVGTGELFF
TGTGCCAGCAGCTCCTTGGGACTAGCGGGAGTTGGGACCGGGGAGCTGTTTTTT
>TRBJ2-7|TRBD1|-|TRBV5-1
CASSPRTGRSSYEQYF
TGCGCCAGCAGCCCCAGGACAGGTCGCAGCTCCTACGAGCAGTACTTC
>TRBJ1-6|-|once|TRBV27
CASSAGSPGASSYNSPLHF
TGTGCCAGCAGTGCCGGTTCGCCAGGCGCTAGCTCCTATAATTCACCCCTCCACTTT
>TRBJ2-7|TRBD1|-|TRBV25-1
CACNRGSSLEQYF
TGTGCCTGTAACAGGGGCAGTTCCCTAGAGCAGTACTTC
>TRBJ1-2|-|-|TRBV6-1
CASSDHRGVAFTNYGYTF
TGTGCCAGCAGTGACCACCGCGGGGTAGCCTTTACTAACTATGGCTACACCTTC
>TRBJ2-5|-|-|TRBV5-1
CASSSSTRETQYF
TGCGCCAGCAGCTCTTCTACCCGAGAGACCCAGTACTTC
>TRBJ2-7|-|-|TRBV27
CASSPGDAYRYEQYF
TGTGCCAGCAGTCCCGGAGACGCCTATCGATACGAGCAGTACTTC
>TRBJ1-2|-|-|TRBV15
CATSREGVQAPLLNGYTF
TGTGCCACCAGCAGAGAGGGGGTGCAGGCCCCCCTATTGAATGGCTACACCTTC
>TRBJ2-7|TRBD1|-|TRBV28
CASSLGQGAGEQYF
TGTGCCAGCAGCCTGGGACAGGGGGCGGGCGAGCAGTACTTC
>TRBJ2-7|-|-|TRBV7-8
CASSLSGYGYEQYF
TGTGCCAGCAGCTTAAGTGGCTATGGCTACGAGCAGTACTTC
>TRBJ1-5|-|-|TRBV5-1
CASSLEAGGQPQHF
TGCGCCAGCAGCTTGGAAGCAGGAGGCCAGCCCCAGCATTTT
>TRBJ1-6|-|-|TRBV7-9
CASSLQGSKNSPLHF
TGTGCCAGCAGCTTACAGGGAAGCAAAAATTCACCCCTCCACTTT
>TRBJ2-2|-|-|TRBV5-1
CASSPGQTGELFF
TGCGCCAGCAGCCCTGGACAGACCGGGGAGCTGTTTTTT
>TRBJ2-5|TRBD2|once|TRBV7-8
CASSLGRLALQETQYF
TGTGCCAGCAGCCTCGGCCGACTAGCCCTTCAAGAGACCCAGTACTTC
>TRBJ2-5|-|-|TRBV5-4
CASSLSEGTGETQYF
TGTGCCAGCAGCCTCTCGGAGGGGACTGGGGAGACCCAGTACTTC
>TRBJ2-1|-|once|TRBV5-1
CASSLGRTYNEQFF
TGCGCCAGCAGCTTGGGAAGAACCTACAATGAGCAGTTCTTC
>TRBJ2-3|-|-|TRBV29-1
CSAGGGVHTQYF
TGCAGCGCCGGTGGGGGTGTCCATACGCAGTATTTT
>TRBJ2-5|-|-|TRBV11-2
CASSLQGNGETQYF
TGTGCCAGCAGCTTACAGGGAAATGGGGAGACCCAGTACTTC
>TRBJ2-3|-|-|TRBV20-1
CSAIRGDTQYF
TGCAGTGCTATCCGAGGAGATACGCAGTATTTT
>TRBJ2-7|TRBD2|-|TRBV5-5
CASSLSQAYGRAYEQYF
TGTGCCAGCAGCTTATCCCAAGCGTACGGGAGGGCCTACGAGCAGTACTTC
>TRBJ2-5|-|-|TRBV9
CASSDQDRSRTQYF
TGTGCCAGCAGCGACCAGGACCGTTCGAGGACCCAGTACTTC
>TRBJ1-1|-|-|TRBV5-1
CASSFGQDTEAFF
TGCGCCAGCAGCTTTGGGCAGGACACTGAAGCTTTCTTT
>TRBJ2-2|-|-|TRBV10-3
CANLSSSPNTGELFF
TGTGCCAACCTTTCTTCCTCCCCGAACACCGGGGAGCTGTTTTTT
>TRBJ2-5|TRBD1|-|TRBV2
CASKTGEKTQYF
TGTGCCAGCAAGACAGGGGAGAAGACCCAGTACTTC
>TRBJ1-4|TRBD1|once|TRBV5-4
CASSQGQGVSNEKLFF
TGTGCCAGCAGCCAAGGACAGGGAGTATCTAATGAAAAACTGTTTTTT
>TRBJ1-5|TRBD1|-|TRBV18
CASSRTGEHQPQHF
TGTGCCAGCTCACGGACAGGGGAGCATCAGCCCCAGCATTTT
>TRBJ1-3|-|medium-sized|TRBV10-3
CAIRESSGNTIYF
TGTGCCATCAGGGAGAGTTCTGGAAACACCATATATTTT
>TRBJ2-1|TRBD2|once|TRBV4-2
CASSQLGTSGRYEQFF
TGTGCCAGCAGCCAGCTCGGGACTAGCGGGAGGTATGAGCAGTTCTTC
>TRBJ1-5|TRBD1|once|TRBV6-5
CASKDRGSNQPQHF
TGTGCCAGCAAGGACAGGGGAAGCAATCAGCCCCAGCATTTT
>TRBJ2-7|-|-|TRBV7-2
CASSPGAAGHYEQYF
TGTGCCAGCAGCCCCGGCGCGGCAGGACACTACGAGCAGTACTTC
>TRBJ2-7|-|-|TRBV19
CASSMQAGEPYEQYF
TGTGCCAGTAGTATGCAGGCAGGGGAGCCCTACGAGCAGTACTTC
>TRBJ2-7|TRBD1|-|TRBV11-2
CASSLDSSGTGGFYEQYF
TGTGCCAGCAGCTTAGACTCCTCCGGGACAGGGGGCTTCTACGAGCAGTACTTC
>TRBJ2-7|TRBD1|-|TRBV5-5
CASSLAPGQEAYEQYF
TGTGCCAGCAGCTTGGCCCCGGGACAGGAGGCCTACGAGCAGTACTTC
>TRBJ2-7|-|-|TRBV4-1
CASSQPDRGEQYF
TGCGCCAGCAGCCAACCCGACCGGGGGGAGCAGTACTTC
>TRBJ1-4|-|once|TRBV19
CASSSGATNEKLFF
TGTGCCAGTAGTTCCGGTGCAACTAATGAAAAACTGTTTTTT
>TRBJ1-1|-|-|TRBV7-6
CASSGYRDRRTFF
TGTGCCAGCAGCGGGTACAGGGATCGGAGGACTTTCTTT
>TRBJ2-3|TRBD2|-|TRBV7-6
CASTPGGADTQYF
TGTGCCAGCACCCCGGGGGGAGCAGATACGCAGTATTTT
>TRBJ2-1|-|-|TRBV19
CASSKPPGVGGEQFF
TGTGCCAGTAGTAAACCCCCGGGAGTGGGTGGTGAGCAGTTCTTC
>TRBJ2-1|-|-|TRBV4-3
CASSQDLTSYNEQFF
TGCGCCAGCAGCCAAGATTTAACCTCCTACAATGAGCAGTTCTTC
>TRBJ2-1|TRBD2|-|TRBV5-4
CASSPRLAGAPINEQFF
TGTGCCAGCAGCCCAAGACTAGCGGGGGCGCCGATCAATGAGCAGTTCTTC
>TRBJ2-3|-|-|TRBV5-6
CASRMRGTRESYF
TGTGCCAGCAGGATGAGGGGGACCCGGGAGTCGTATTTT
>TRBJ2-1|TRBD2|-|TRBV11-2
CASSPLRGAYNEQFF
TGTGCCAGCAGCCCTCTACGGGGGGCCTACAATGAGCAGTTCTTC
>TRBJ2-7|-|-|TRBV11-2
CASSLLPGSSYEQYF
TGTGCCAGCAGCTTACTACCGGGGTCCTCCTACGAGCAGTACTTC
>TRBJ2-2|-|-|TRBV5-1
CASSRGTSNTGELFF
TGCGCCAGCAGCCGAGGGACTTCGAACACCGGGGAGCTGTTTTTT